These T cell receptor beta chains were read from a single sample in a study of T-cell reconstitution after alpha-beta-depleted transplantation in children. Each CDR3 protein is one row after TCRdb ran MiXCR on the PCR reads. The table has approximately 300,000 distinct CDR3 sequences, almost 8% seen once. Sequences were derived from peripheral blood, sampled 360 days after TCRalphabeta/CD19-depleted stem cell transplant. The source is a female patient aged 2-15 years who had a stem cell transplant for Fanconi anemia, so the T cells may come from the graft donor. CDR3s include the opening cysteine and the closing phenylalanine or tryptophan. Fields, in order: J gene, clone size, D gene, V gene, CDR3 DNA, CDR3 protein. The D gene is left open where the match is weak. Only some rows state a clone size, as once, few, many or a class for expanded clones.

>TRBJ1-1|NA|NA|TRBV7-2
TGTGCCAGCAGCCGGCCGCGGCAGTACACTGAAGCTTTCTTT
CASSRPRQYTEAFF
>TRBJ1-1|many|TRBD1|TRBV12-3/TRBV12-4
TGTGCCAGCAGTCCGGGACAGGGGGCAATGAACACTGAAGCTTTCTTT
CASSPGQGAMNTEAFF
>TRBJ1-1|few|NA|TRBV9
TGTGCCAGCAGCGTAGAGGGTTGGCTGGGCACTGAAGCTTTCTTT
CASSVEGWLGTEAFF
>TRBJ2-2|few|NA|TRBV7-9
TGTGCCAGCAGTCCTACGAAAGGGGCGGGCACCGGGGAGCTGTTTTTT
CASSPTKGAGTGELFF
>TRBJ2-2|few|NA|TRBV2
TGTGCCAGCAGTGAAGCATGGACGAACACCGGGGAGCTGTTTTTT
CASSEAWTNTGELFF
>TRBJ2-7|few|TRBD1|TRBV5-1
TGCGCCAGCAGCTTAGGGACAGGAAAACTGGGCGAGCAGTACTTC
CASSLGTGKLGEQYF
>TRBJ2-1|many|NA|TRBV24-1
TGTGCCACCAGTGATCCGGGACTTACCGAATACAATGAGCAGTTCTTC
CATSDPGLTEYNEQFF
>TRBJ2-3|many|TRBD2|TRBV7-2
TGTGCCAGCAGCCCCACTGGACTAGCGTTTCAGTATTTT
CASSPTGLAFQYF
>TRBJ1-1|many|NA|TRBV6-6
TGTGCCAGCAGTTACTCAAGCACTGAAGCTTTCTTT
CASSYSSTEAFF
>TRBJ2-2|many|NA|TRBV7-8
TGTGCCAGCAGCCCCCAAGTTGGCGCCGGGGAGCTGTTTTTT
CASSPQVGAGELFF
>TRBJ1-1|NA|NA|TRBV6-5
TGTGCCAGCAGTTACTCCACAAGTATGAACACTGAAGCTTTCTTT
CASSYSTSMNTEAFF
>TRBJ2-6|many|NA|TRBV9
TGTGCCAGCAGCGTAGCCGGGGCCAACGTCCTGACTTTC
CASSVAGANVLTF
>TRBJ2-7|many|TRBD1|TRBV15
TGTGCCACCAGCAGAGGGGACAGGGCTAACTCCTACGAGCAGTACTTC
CATSRGDRANSYEQYF
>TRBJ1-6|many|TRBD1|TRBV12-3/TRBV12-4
TGTGCCAGCAGTGTACAGGGGGGGTATAATTCACCCCTCCACTTT
CASSVQGGYNSPLHF
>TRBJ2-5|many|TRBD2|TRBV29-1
TGCAGCGTTGCGTACCTCGAGGGGAGGGGAGAGACCCAGTACTTC
CSVAYLEGRGETQYF
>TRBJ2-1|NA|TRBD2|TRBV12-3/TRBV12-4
TGTGCCAGCAGTAATGAGCGGGGGGGCGATGAGCAGTTCTTC
CASSNERGGDEQFF
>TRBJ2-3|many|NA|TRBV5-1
TGCGCCAGCAGCTTCGGGGATGACGGCCGGACAGATACGCAGTATTTT
CASSFGDDGRTDTQYF
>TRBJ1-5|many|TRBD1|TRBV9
TGTGCCAGCAGCGTGGGGACAGGGTGGGATCAGCCCCAGCATTTT
CASSVGTGWDQPQHF
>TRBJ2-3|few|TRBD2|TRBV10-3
TGTGCCATCTCACCGGGGGGGCAGGGTAGCACAGATACGCAGTATTTT
CAISPGGQGSTDTQYF
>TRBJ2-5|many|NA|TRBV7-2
TGTGCCAGCAGCTTTGGGAGGGGGCGAGAGACCCAGTACTTC
CASSFGRGRETQYF
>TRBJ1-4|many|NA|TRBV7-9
TGTGCCAGCAGCTTAGTTGAAAAACTGTTTTTT
CASSLVEKLFF
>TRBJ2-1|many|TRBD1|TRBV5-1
TGCGCCAGCAGCCTGGGGACAGGCCCCTGGGGTGAGCAGTTCTTC
CASSLGTGPWGEQFF
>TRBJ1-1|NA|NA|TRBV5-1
TGCGCCAGCAGCTTGGTAACAGGTACGAACACTGAAGCTTTCTTT
CASSLVTGTNTEAFF
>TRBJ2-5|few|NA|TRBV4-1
TGCGCCAGCAGCCTGAGCTTAGGAGGTGTAAAGACCCAGTACTTC
CASSLSLGGVKTQYF
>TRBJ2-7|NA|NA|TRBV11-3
TGTGCCAGCAGCAAAGACAGCTCCTACGAGCAGTACTTC
CASSKDSSYEQYF
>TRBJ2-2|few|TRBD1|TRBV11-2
TGTGCCAGCAGCTCCCCCGGGGACAGGGGCAGATCCGGGGAGCTGTTTTTT
CASSSPGDRGRSGELFF
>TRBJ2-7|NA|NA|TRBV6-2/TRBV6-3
TGTGCCAGCAGTTACTCGTCGTCGTCCCGGGGCTACGAGCAGTACTTC
CASSYSSSSRGYEQYF
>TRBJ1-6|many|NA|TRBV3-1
TGTGCCAGCAGCCAAGATCGAGGGAGGGGACCCCTCCACTTT
CASSQDRGRGPLHF
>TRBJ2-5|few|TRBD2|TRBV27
TGTGCCAGCAGTCCCGCTAGCGGAGAGTACCAAGAGACCCAGTACTTC
CASSPASGEYQETQYF
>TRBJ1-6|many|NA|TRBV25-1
TGTGCCAGCAGTTACAGGGCGAAGAATTCACCCCTCCACTTT
CASSYRAKNSPLHF
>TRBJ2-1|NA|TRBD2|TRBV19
TGTGCCAGTAGACATGTCGGGGGGGGATACAATGAGCAGTTCTTC
CASRHVGGGYNEQFF
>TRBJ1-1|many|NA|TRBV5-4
TGTGCCAGCAGCTTGGGAGGCTGGAACACTGAAGCTTTCTTT
CASSLGGWNTEAFF
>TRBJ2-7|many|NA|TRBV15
TGTGCCACCAGCGCTTACAGTGGATCCTACGAGCAGTACTTC
CATSAYSGSYEQYF
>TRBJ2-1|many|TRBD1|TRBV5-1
TGCGCCAGCAGCCCCCAACAGGGGGCCCCTTACAATGAGCAGTTCTTC
CASSPQQGAPYNEQFF
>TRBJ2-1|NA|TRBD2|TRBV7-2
TGTGCCAGCAGCTTAGCCCCGGGGGGGCTTTTTGAGCAGTTCTTC
CASSLAPGGLFEQFF
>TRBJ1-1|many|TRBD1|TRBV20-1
TGCAGTGCTCAAGACAGGGTTGGGACTGAAGCTTTCTTT
CSAQDRVGTEAFF
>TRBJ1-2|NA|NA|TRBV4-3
TGCGCCAGCAGCCAAGATGACCATGGCTACACCTTC
CASSQDDHGYTF
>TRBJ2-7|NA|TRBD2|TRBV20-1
TGCAGTGCTAGACCGAGCGGGGATATCTACGAGCAGTACTTC
CSARPSGDIYEQYF
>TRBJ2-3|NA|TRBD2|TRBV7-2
TGTGCCAGCAGCTATAGCGGGGGGCACACAGATACGCAGTGTTTT
CASSYSGGHTDTQCF
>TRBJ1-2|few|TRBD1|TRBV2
TGTGCCAGCTTCAAGGGATCAGGGGGCGGTGGCTACACCTTC
CASFKGSGGGGYTF
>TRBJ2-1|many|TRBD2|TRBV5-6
TGTGCCAGCAGCTTGGCTATCGGACTAGCAGACAATGAGCAGTTCTTC
CASSLAIGLADNEQFF
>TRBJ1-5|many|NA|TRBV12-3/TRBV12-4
TGTGCCAGCAGTTTAAGGGGCCCCGGCCAGCCCCAGCATTTT
CASSLRGPGQPQHF
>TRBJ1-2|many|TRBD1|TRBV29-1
TGCAGCGGTGGGAGGGACAGGGATGGCTACACCTTC
CSGGRDRDGYTF
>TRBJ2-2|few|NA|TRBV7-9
TGTGCCAGCAGCCAGGGGCGACTTCCCGCAGTGGGGGAGCTGTTTTTT
CASSQGRLPAVGELFF
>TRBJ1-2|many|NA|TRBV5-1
TGCGCCAGCAGTCCCAGGGAAGTTTCTGGCTACACCTTC
CASSPREVSGYTF
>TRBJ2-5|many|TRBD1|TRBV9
TGTGCCAGCAGCCTAGGGACAGGGTCGGGGTGGGAGACCCAGTACTTC
CASSLGTGSGWETQYF
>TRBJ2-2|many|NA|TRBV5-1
TGCGCCAGCAGCTTGTCCGGGGAGCTGTTTTTT
CASSLSGELFF
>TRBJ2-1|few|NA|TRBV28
TGTGCCAGCAGTGCCCCCACACAGGGTTTCCATGAGCAGTTCTTC
CASSAPTQGFHEQFF
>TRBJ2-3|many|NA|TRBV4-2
TGTGCCAGCAGCCCCCGAGCGGGCTACACAGATACGCAGTATTTT
CASSPRAGYTDTQYF
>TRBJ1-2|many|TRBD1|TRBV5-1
TGCGCCAGCAGCTCATCCCCAGGGGGGTATGGCTACACCTTC
CASSSSPGGYGYTF
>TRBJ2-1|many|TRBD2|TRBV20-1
TGCAGTGAAGGACTAGCGGGAACGAATGAGCAGTTCTTC
CSEGLAGTNEQFF
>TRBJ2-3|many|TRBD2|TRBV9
TGTGCCAGCAGCGTTAAATCGGGACTAGCGTTCACAGATACGCAGTATTTT
CASSVKSGLAFTDTQYF
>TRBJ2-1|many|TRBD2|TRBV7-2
TGTGCCAGCAGCTTCGGACTAGCGGGGGGATTTGGTGAGCAGTTCTTC
CASSFGLAGGFGEQFF
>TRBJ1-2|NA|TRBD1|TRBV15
TGTGCCACCAGCCAGAAGCTTGCGGGACAGCATTATGGCTACACCTTC
CATSQKLAGQHYGYTF
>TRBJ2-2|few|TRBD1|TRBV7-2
TGTGCCAGCAGTACGGCGGTAGGGGGCATCACCGGGGAGCTGTTTTTT
CASSTAVGGITGELFF
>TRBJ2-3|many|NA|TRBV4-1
TGCGCCAGCAGGTTAATGGGGGGGCTGGATACGCAGTATTTT
CASRLMGGLDTQYF
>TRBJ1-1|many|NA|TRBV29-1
TGCAGCGTTGGGGCGGTGAACACTGAAGCTTTCTTT
CSVGAVNTEAFF
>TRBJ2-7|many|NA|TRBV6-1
TGTGCCAGCAGTCGCACCGGATCTTTCTCCTACGAGCAGTACTTC
CASSRTGSFSYEQYF
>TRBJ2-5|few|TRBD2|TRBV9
TGTGCCAGCAGCGTAGCGGGGGGGCCTGGGGAGACCCAGTACTTC
CASSVAGGPGETQYF
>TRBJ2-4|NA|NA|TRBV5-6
TGTGCCAGCAGCTTGGACAGCCAAAACATTCAGTACTTC
CASSLDSQNIQYF